The source of this T cell receptor (beta chain) is a study of CD8 T cells in ankylosing spondylitis. General study results and limits: Previously reported in reactive arthritis synovial fluid and blood were some of the motif variants.

With molecular barcodes, quantitative 5'-RACE was used to make the TCR beta libraries. TCRdb passed the 5' RACE reads through MiXCR, listing each CDR3 protein once. Among around 140,000 distinct CDR3 sequences listed, around 10% were seen once. Germline V gives CDR1 SGHVS, CDR2 FNYEAQ. The CDR3 spans 16 residues. Unmatched junction bases numbered 8, after V lost 5 bases and J lost 3 bases. This clonotype was seen many times. Antigen: not known. The origin of this receptor is a female donor with ankylosing spondylitis or in good health (not recorded which). The sequencing input was blood, either unsorted or a sorted T cell fraction (not recorded which). J is TRBJ2-1 and V is TRBV7-6; TRBD2 agrees at 9 bases. The CDR3 sequence is CASSVEWRGGYNEQFF. CDR3 sequence (DNA): TGTGCCAGCAGCGTAGAGTGGCGGGGGGGCTACAATGAGCAGTTCTTC.